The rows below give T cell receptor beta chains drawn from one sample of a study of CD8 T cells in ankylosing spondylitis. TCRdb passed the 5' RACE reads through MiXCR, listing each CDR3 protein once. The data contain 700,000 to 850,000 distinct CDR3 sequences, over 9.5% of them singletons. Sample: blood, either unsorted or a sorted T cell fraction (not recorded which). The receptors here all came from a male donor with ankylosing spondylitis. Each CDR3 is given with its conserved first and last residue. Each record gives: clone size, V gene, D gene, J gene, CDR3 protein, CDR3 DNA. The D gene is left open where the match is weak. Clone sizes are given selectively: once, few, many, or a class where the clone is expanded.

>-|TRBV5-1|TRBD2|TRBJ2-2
CASSSRTSGKAGELFF
TGCGCCAGCAGCTCGAGGACTAGCGGGAAGGCCGGGGAGCTGTTTTTT
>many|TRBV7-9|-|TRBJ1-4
CASSLRQGTNEKLFF
TGTGCCAGCAGCTTACGCCAGGGAACTAATGAAAAACTGTTTTTT
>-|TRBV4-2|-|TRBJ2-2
CASSQETAGNTGELFF
TGTGCCAGCAGCCAAGAGACAGCGGGGAACACCGGGGAGCTGTTTTTT
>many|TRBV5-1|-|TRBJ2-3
CASSLGWGGGDTQYF
TGCGCCAGCAGCTTGGGATGGGGTGGAGGAGATACGCAGTATTTT
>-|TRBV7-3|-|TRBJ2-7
CASSFAEESEQYF
TGTGCCAGCAGCTTCGCAGAGGAGAGCGAGCAGTACTTC
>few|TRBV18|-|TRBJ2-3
CASSPSTGGDTQYF
TGTGCCAGCTCACCGTCGACTGGAGGGGATACGCAGTATTTT
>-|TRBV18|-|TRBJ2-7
CASSTLGEQYF
TGTGCCAGCTCAACCCTGGGGGAGCAGTACTTC
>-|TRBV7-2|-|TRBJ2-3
CASGGAADTQYF
TGTGCCAGCGGAGGCGCAGCAGATACGCAGTATTTT
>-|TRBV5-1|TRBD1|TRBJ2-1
CASSLELTGTGADEQFF
TGCGCCAGCAGCTTGGAACTAACCGGGACAGGGGCTGATGAGCAGTTCTTC
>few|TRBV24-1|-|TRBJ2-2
CATSDLARNTGELFF
TGTGCCACCAGTGACTTGGCCCGTAACACCGGGGAGCTGTTTTTT
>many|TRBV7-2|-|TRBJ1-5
CASSSFNQPQHF
TGTGCCAGCAGCTCCTTCAATCAGCCCCAGCATTTT
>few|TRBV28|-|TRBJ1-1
CASRMNSRAFF
TGTGCCAGCAGAATGAACAGCAGAGCTTTCTTT
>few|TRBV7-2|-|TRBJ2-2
CASRLGDTGELFF
TGTGCCAGCAGGTTGGGGGACACCGGGGAGCTGTTTTTT